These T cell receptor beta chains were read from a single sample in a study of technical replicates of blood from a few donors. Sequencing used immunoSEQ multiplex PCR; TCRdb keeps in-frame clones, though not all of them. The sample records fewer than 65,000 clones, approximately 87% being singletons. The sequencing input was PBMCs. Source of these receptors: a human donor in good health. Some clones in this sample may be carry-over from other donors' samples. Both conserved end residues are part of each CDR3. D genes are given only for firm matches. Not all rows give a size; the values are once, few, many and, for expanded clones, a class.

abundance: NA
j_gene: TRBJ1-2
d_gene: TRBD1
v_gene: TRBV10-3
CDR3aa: CAISLLGQGSDGYTF
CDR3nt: TGTGCCATCAGTCTGTTGGGACAGGGGAGCGATGGCTACACCTTC

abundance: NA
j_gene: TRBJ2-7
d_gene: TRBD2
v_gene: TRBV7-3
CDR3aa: CASSPTGGGTYEQYF
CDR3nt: TGTGCCAGCAGCCCCACGGGAGGCGGTACCTACGAGCAGTACTTC

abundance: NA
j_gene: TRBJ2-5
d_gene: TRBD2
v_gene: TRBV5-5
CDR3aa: CASSLLAGITGRETQYF
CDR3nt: TGTGCCAGCAGCTTGTTAGCGGGCATAACCGGGAGGGAGACCCAGTACTTC

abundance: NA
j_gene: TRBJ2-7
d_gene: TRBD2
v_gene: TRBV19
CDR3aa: CASSASPPGLADIYEQYF
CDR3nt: TGTGCCAGTAGTGCCTCCCCTCCGGGACTAGCGGATATCTACGAGCAGTACTTC

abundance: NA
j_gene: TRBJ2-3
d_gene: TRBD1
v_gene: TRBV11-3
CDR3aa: CASSKGQGSDTQYF
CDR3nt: TGTGCCAGCAGCAAGGGACAGGGGTCAGATACGCAGTATTTT

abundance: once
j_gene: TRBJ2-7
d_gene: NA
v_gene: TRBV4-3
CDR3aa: CASSQDGTRAEQYF
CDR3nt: TGCGCCAGCAGCCAAGATGGTACTAGGGCCGAGCAGTACTTC

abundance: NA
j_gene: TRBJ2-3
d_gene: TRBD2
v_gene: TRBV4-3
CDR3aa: CASSQESGRAGDTQYF
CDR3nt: TGCGCCAGCAGCCAAGAGAGCGGGAGGGCCGGAGATACGCAGTATTTT

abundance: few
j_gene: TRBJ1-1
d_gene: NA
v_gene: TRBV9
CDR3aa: CASSTSGVIAPGEAFF
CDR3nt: TGTGCCAGCAGCACAAGTGGTGTGATAGCCCCGGGTGAAGCTTTCTTT

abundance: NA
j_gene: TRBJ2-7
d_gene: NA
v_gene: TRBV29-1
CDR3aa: CSVYSAQYYEQYF
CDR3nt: TGCAGCGTGTATAGCGCCCAATACTACGAGCAGTACTTC

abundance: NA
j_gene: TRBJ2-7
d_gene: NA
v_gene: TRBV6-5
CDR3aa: CASSYGGRLSEQYF
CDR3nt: TGTGCCAGCAGTTACGGAGGACGTCTGAGCGAGCAGTACTTC

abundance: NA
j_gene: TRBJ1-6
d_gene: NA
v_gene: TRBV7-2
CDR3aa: CASRPPRQGFGSPLHF
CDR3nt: TGTGCCAGCAGACCTCCTCGGCAGGGGTTCGGTTCACCCCTCCACTTT

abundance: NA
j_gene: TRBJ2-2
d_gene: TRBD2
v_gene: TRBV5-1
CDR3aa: CASSSGLAGAIGELFF
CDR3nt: TGCGCCAGCAGCTCCGGACTAGCGGGAGCCATCGGGGAGCTGTTTTTT

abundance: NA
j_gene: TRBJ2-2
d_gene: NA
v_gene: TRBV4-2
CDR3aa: CASSPSGRTNTGELFF
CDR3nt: TGTGCCAGCAGCCCATCTGGGAGGACGAACACCGGGGAGCTGTTTTTT